The 29 T cell receptor beta chains below were found in one sample sequenced in a study of molecular identifiers for immune sequencing clone quantification. Using its own MiXCR run on the PCR reads, TCRdb lists one record per CDR3 protein. The sample contains over 300,000 distinct CDR3 sequences, roughly a quarter of which appear only once. Sequenced input: naive CD8+ T cells from blood, with Jurkat cell RNA spiked in. Described subset: FACS-sorted CD8+CD4-CCR7+CD45RA+ naive T cells. These receptors all come from a human donor in good health. Some libraries in this study had Jurkat cell RNA spiked in.

This clonotype has only a few counts. CDR3 DNA sequence: TGTGCCAGCAGGGCAGACTCCTACAATGAGCAGTTCTTC. It yields the protein CASRADSYNEQFF. V usage is TRBV6-2 or TRBV6-3 and J usage is TRBJ2-1; D remains ambiguous. The germline V gene has CDR1 MNHEY and CDR2 SVGEGT. V lost 6 bases and J lost 0, with 6 bases in between. This CDR3 has 13 residues.

V is TRBV29-1 and J is TRBJ2-7; unclear D gene. Germline loops: CDR1 SQVTM, CDR2 ANQGSEA. The germline V and J ends were trimmed by 4 bases and 0 bases, with 10 bases remaining between them. The CDR3 length is 13 residues. The DNA for the CDR3 is TGCAGCGTTGGTTGGTCTAGCTCCTACGAGCAGTACTTC. Protein: CSVGWSSSYEQYF.

This clonotype was seen many times. This chain joins TRBV27 and TRBJ1-1, with 11 positions matching TRBD1. The CDR3 totals 14 residues. With V trimmed by 7 bases and J by 4 bases, 5 bases remained unmatched. CDR1 is MNHEY and CDR2 is SMNVEV in the germline V gene (reference sequence). The CDR3 loop reads CASKRTGGLTEAFF. CDR3 sequence (DNA): TGTGCCAGCAAACGGACAGGGGGCCTCACTGAAGCTTTCTTT.

The V and J genes are TRBV5-4 and TRBJ2-6; D remains unclear. The germline V gene encodes CDR1 SGHNT and CDR2 YYREEE (reference sequence). The length of the CDR3 is 20 residues. Trimming cost V 3 bases and J 4 bases, with 26 bases left between them. The CDR3 loop is CASSSSTPSVADRGANVLTF. CDR3 DNA: TGTGCCAGCAGCTCATCAACCCCCTCGGTGGCCGACCGCGGGGCCAACGTCCTGACTTTC. Variable domain in full (rest from reference TRBV5-4 and TRBJ2-6): ETGVTQSPTHLIKTRGQQVTLRCSSQSGHNTVSWYQQALGQGPQFIFQYYREEENGRGNFPPRFSGLQFPNYSSELNVNALELDDSALYLCASSSSTPSVADRGANVLTFGAGSRLTVL.

This clonotype has more than one count but fewer than ten. The rearrangement uses TRBV7-2 and TRBJ2-5; D is possibly TRBD2 (5 bases). CDR1 is SGHTA, CDR2 FQGNSA, per germline. V was pared by 4 bases and J by 3 bases, with 21 bases between. There are 17 residues in the CDR3. The chain's CDR3 is CASSYGVLRKDEETQYF. The DNA of the CDR3 is TGTGCCAGCAGCTACGGGGTTTTAAGGAAAGACGAAGAGACCCAGTACTTC.

This clonotype was counted between two and nine times. The V call is TRBV20-1, the J call TRBJ1-6; no definite D call. The germline gives CDR1 DFQATT, CDR2 SNEGSKA (reference sequence). The length of the CDR3 is 14 residues. The CDR3 is CRGVGSGYNSPLHF. CDR3 DNA sequence: TGCAGGGGTGTGGGGTCGGGGTATAATTCACCCCTCCACTTT.

This clonotype occurred many times. This chain joins TRBV7-8 and TRBJ2-5; 10 nucleotides line up with TRBD2. CDR1 and CDR2 (germline): SGHVS, FQNEAQ. The CDR3 length is 16 residues. The trim removed 1 base at V and 5 bases at J, leaving 7 bases unmatched. This chain's CDR3 is CASSLESSGGPETQYF. CDR3 DNA: TGTGCCAGCAGCTTAGAATCTAGCGGGGGCCCGGAGACCCAGTACTTC.

Only a few counts were recorded for this clonotype. The chain combines TRBV19 with TRBJ2-2; either TRBD1 or TRBD2 may fit D (6 bases each). Germline assignment: CDR1 LNHDA and CDR2 SQIVND (reference sequence). The length of the CDR3 is 17 residues. The V and J ends lost 1 base and 3 bases respectively, with 15 bases between them. CDR3 sequence: CASSIVSGGYYTGELFF. In nucleotides, the CDR3 is TGTGCCAGTAGTATAGTTTCCGGGGGCTATTACACCGGGGAGCTGTTTTTT.

The chain uses TRBV11-2 and TRBJ2-1; D is undetermined. The length of the CDR3 is 15 residues. Germline CDR1 and CDR2: SGHAT and FQNNGV. The V and J ends lost 6 bases and 6 bases respectively, with 18 bases between them. The CDR3 bases are TGTGCCAGCAGGCCTGAAGGCGCGAGGTTCAATGAGCAGTTCTTC. Residues: CASRPEGARFNEQFF.

Concerning this clonotype: One junction end disagrees with the germline gene, perhaps due to a read error. The V call is TRBV15, the J call TRBJ1-5; TRBD1 might be the D (5 bases). Germline V gene lookup returns CDR1 LNHNV and CDR2 YYDKDF (reference sequence). This CDR3 is built from 18 residues. CDR3 sequence (DNA): TGTGTCACCAGCAGAACCCACCGACGAGGGGTTGGAAATCAGCCCCAGCATTTT. It codes for CVTSRTHRRGVGNQPQHF.

This clonotype was detected only a few times. The chain has TRBV20-1 and TRBJ2-1, with 8 bases matching TRBD2. The germline V gene has CDR1 DFQATT and CDR2 SNEGSKA (reference sequence). The CDR3 is 14 residues long. The J segment lost 3 bases and the V segment lost 0 bases, leaving 1 base of the junction unmatched. The CDR3, as DNA: TGCAGTGCTAGAGATAGCGGGGTCTACAATGAGCAGTTCTTC. It translates to CSARDSGVYNEQFF.

The V call is TRBV7-2, the J call TRBJ2-1; 8 bases line up with TRBD2. The CDR3 covers 17 residues. With 1 base clipped from V and 0 bases from J, the junction kept 5 bases outside the gene matches. Looked up from germline, CDR1 is SGHTA and CDR2 is FQGNSA. The CDR3 protein is CASSLVGSGSSYNEQFF. DNA for the CDR3: TGTGCCAGCAGCTTAGTTGGAAGCGGGAGCTCCTACAATGAGCAGTTCTTC. Based on the CDR3 plus reference TRBV7-2 and TRBJ2-1, the full variable domain is GAGVSQSPSNKVTEKGKDVELRCDPISGHTALYWYRQSLGQGLEFLIYFQGNSAPDKSGLPSDRFSAERTGGSVSTLTIQRTQQEDSAVYLCASSLVGSGSSYNEQFFGPGTRLTVL.

This clonotype was picked up many times. J is TRBJ2-7 and V is TRBV6-5, with a possible D match to TRBD2 (5 bases). The germline V and J ends were trimmed by 2 bases and 3 bases, with 11 bases remaining between them. This CDR3 spans 14 amino acids. Germline lookup yields CDR1 MNHEY and CDR2 SVGAGI. CDR3 region: CASSYRAGLYEQYF. The CDR3 DNA sequence: TGTGCCAGCAGTTACCGGGCAGGACTCTACGAGCAGTACTTC.

The sample holds one count of this clonotype. This may be a read error, as it is one base from a much larger clone. V is TRBV5-3 and J is TRBJ1-2; D is undetermined. TRBV5-3 counts as an open reading frame of uncertain function. CDR3 length equals 13 residues. The CDR3 loop reads CASSLPSLYGYTF. CDR3 nucleotides: TGTGCCAGCAGCTTGCCATCTCTCTATGGCTACACCTTC.

V usage is TRBV27 and J usage is TRBJ2-7, with 9 bases matching TRBD2. This CDR3 comprises 17 residues. Germline CDR1 is MNHEY and CDR2 is SMNVEV (reference sequence). V gave up 4 bases and J gave up 0 bases; unmatched junction bases: 10. This CDR3 is CASSSMTSGLPSYEQYF. CDR3 in DNA: TGTGCCAGCAGTTCTATGACTAGCGGACTACCCTCCTACGAGCAGTACTTC.

This chain links TRBV20-1 with TRBJ2-5, with TRBD1 identical over 7 bases. V trimming: 3 bases; J trimming: 1 base; junction bases outside the gene matches: 8. Looked up from germline, CDR1 is DFQATT and CDR2 is SNEGSKA (reference sequence). CDR3 length equals 15 residues. This CDR3 reads CSARGIWDSQETQYF. The DNA for the CDR3 is TGCAGTGCTAGGGGAATCTGGGACAGCCAAGAGACCCAGTACTTC.

This clonotype was found many times. The V gene is TRBV29-1, the J gene TRBJ2-3; D perhaps matches TRBD2 (5 bases). The CDR3 is 13 residues long. The V gene's germline CDR1 is SQVTM and CDR2 ANQGSEA. V shed 6 bases and J shed 3 bases, with 13 bases lying between them. The CDR3 loop is CSVPLTGTDTQYF. The CDR3 DNA sequence: TGCAGCGTACCCCTAACGGGAACAGATACGCAGTATTTT.

The rearrangement links TRBV6-2 or TRBV6-3 to TRBJ1-1; 9 nucleotides match TRBD1. With V trimmed by 6 bases and J by 2 bases, 4 bases remained unmatched. The CDR3 is 14 residues long. The germline gives CDR1 MNHEY, CDR2 SVGEGT. The CDR3 sequence: CASSQTGGNTEAFF. Written as DNA, the CDR3 is TGTGCCAGCAGCCAGACAGGGGGAAACACTGAAGCTTTCTTT.

Regarding this clonotype: One end of the junction fails to match germline, which may point to a read error. The chain employs TRBV28 and TRBJ2-3; TRBD1 agrees at 11 bases. The length of the CDR3 is 16 residues. Germline lookup yields CDR1 MDHEN and CDR2 SYDVKM. The CDR3 loop is CAGSPGTGGETDTQYF. The CDR3 DNA follows: TGTGCCGGCAGTCCCGGGACAGGGGGAGAAACAGATACGCAGTATTTT.

About this clonotype itself: Given a much more abundant clone one base away, this may be a read error. V usage is TRBV7-6 and J usage is TRBJ2-5; no firm D call. Germline V lookup: CDR1 SGHVS, CDR2 FNYEAQ. CDR3 size: 15 residues. V was pared by 1 base and J by 2 bases, with 11 bases between. DNA of the CDR3: TGTGCCAGCAGCTTAGATGACGCGGCTCAAGAGACCCAGTACTTC. The encoded protein is CASSLDDAAQETQYF.

This clonotype appeared many times. J is TRBJ1-5 and V is TRBV12-3 or TRBV12-4; a possible D gene is TRBD1 (5 bases). The ends were cut back, 5 bases at V and 6 bases at J, with 17 bases in the middle. The CDR3 has 15 residues. CDR3 in DNA: TGTGCCAGCAGTGAAGCCGCGACGGGGCCTCAGCCCCAGCATTTT. Amino acid sequence: CASSEAATGPQPQHF.

Concerning this clonotype: This CDR3 is missing its conserved last phenylalanine or tryptophan, likely due to a read error. V usage is TRBV6-5 and J usage is TRBJ2-1; TRBD2 is a possible D gene (5 bases). CDR3 length: 16 amino acids. Germline CDR1 MNHEY, CDR2 SVGAGI. V lost 0 bases and J 1 base, leaving 10 bases between the germline ends. CDR3 coding DNA: TGTGCCAGCAGTTACTCGATAGGCGGGTCCTACAATGAGCAGTTCTAC. Amino acid sequence: CASSYSIGGSYNEQFY.

This clonotype came up a few times. J is TRBJ1-5 and V is TRBV6-1, with D possibly TRBD1 on 6 matching bases. The CDR3 has 14 amino acids. CDR1 is MNHNS and CDR2 is SASEGT in the germline V gene. V was shortened by 4 bases and J by 6 bases, with 13 bases between the two germline ends. The CDR3 protein is CASSARGGSQPQHF. The CDR3 DNA reads as TGTGCCAGCAGTGCCAGGGGAGGGAGTCAGCCCCAGCATTTT.

The genes are TRBV6-5 and TRBJ2-3; TRBD2 matches 11 bases. The CDR3 runs 18 residues. The germline CDR1 and CDR2 sequences are MNHEY and SVGAGI. V shed 5 bases and J 0 bases; nucleotides not matched to a gene: 10. Here the CDR3 reads CASSTGTSGYLSTDTQYF. The CDR3 region has the DNA TGTGCCAGCAGTACCGGGACTAGCGGTTACCTTAGCACAGATACGCAGTATTTT.

This clonotype was seen at least ten times. The chain joins TRBV19 to TRBJ1-2, with no clear D. Trimming removed 6 bases at V and 8 bases at J, with 13 bases between. Germline V lookup: CDR1 LNHDA, CDR2 SQIVND (reference sequence). The length of the CDR3 is 12 residues. In DNA form, the CDR3 reads TGTGCCAGTAGCCCACTCGGTGGCGGCTACACCTTC. Its protein is CASSPLGGGYTF.

The rearrangement links TRBV10-3 to TRBJ2-7, with D maybe TRBD2 (5 bases). Germline CDR1 reads ENHRY; CDR2 reads SYGVKD. The CDR3 totals 15 residues. V shed 0 bases and J shed 7 bases, with 16 bases lying between them. The CDR3 nucleotides read TGTGCCATCAGTGAGTCTCTGCTAGCAGTGTATGAGCAGTACTTC. It codes for CAISESLLAVYEQYF.

This clonotype was counted a single time. Mismatch with germline at one junction end may stem from a read error. The chain combines TRBV28 with TRBJ1-5; the D is unclear. The germline V gene encodes CDR1 MDHEN and CDR2 SYDVKM. The CDR3 totals 13 residues. As DNA, the CDR3 is TGTGCCAGCGTCGCCGCAGATAATCAACCCCAGCATTTT. This gives the protein CASVAADNQPQHF.

As concerns this clonotype: A much bigger clone sits one base away, suggesting this may be a read error. The chain is built from TRBV7-8 and TRBJ1-5, with D unclear. Looked up from germline, CDR1 is SGHVS and CDR2 is FQNEAQ. This CDR3 has 16 residues. This chain's CDR3 is CTSSLGSSLSNQPQHF. CDR3 DNA sequence: TGTACCAGCAGCTTAGGAAGTAGCCTTAGCAATCAGCCCCAGCATTTT.

The rearrangement joins TRBV18 to TRBJ2-7; 9 nucleotides agree with TRBD2. Germline V CDR1 and CDR2: KGHSH, LQKENI. The length of the CDR3 is 17 residues. V trimming: 2 bases; J trimming: 1 base; junction bases outside the gene matches: 9. CDR3: CASSPGERGAGSYEQYF. Written as DNA, the CDR3 is TGTGCCAGCTCACCAGGTGAGCGGGGGGCCGGGTCCTACGAGCAGTACTTC.